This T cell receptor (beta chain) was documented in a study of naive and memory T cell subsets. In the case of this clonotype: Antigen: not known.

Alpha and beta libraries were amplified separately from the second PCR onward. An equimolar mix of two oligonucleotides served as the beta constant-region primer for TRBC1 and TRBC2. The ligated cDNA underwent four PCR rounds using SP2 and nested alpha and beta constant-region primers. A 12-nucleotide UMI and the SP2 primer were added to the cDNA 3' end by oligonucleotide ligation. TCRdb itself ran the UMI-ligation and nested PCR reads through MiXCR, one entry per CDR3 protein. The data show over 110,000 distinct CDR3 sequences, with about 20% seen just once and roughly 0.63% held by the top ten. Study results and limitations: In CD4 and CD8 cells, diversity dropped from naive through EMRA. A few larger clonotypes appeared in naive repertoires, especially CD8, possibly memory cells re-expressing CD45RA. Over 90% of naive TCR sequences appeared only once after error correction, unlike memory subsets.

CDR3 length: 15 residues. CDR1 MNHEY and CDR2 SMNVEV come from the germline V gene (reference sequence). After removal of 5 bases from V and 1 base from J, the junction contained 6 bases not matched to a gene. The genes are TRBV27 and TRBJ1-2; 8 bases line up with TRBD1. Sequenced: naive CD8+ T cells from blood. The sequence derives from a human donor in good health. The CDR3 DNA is TGTGCCAGCAGTCCGACAGGGGCGGGTAACTATGGCTACACCTTC. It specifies CASSPTGAGNYGYTF.